These T cell receptor beta chains were read from a single sample in a study of vaccination and CD4 T cells after COVID-19. A single record per CDR3 protein comes from TCRdb applying MiXCR to the PCR reads. The sample consists of 20,000 or so distinct CDR3 sequences, around a quarter of them appearing once. The antigens for these receptors are not known. The sample consisted of cultured CD4+ T cells from blood. Receptors were obtained from a human donor with COVID-19. Both conserved end residues are part of each CDR3. Fields, in order: clone size, D gene, V gene, J gene, CDR3 DNA, CDR3 protein. A D gene is named only where the DNA matches it firmly. The size field is filled for only some rows; it gives once, few, many or a size class.

NA	NA	TRBV6-1	TRBJ1-5	TGTGCCAGCAGTAACCCGGATAGCAATCAGCCCCAGCATTTT	CASSNPDSNQPQHF
NA	NA	TRBV6-5	TRBJ1-2	TGTGCCAGCAGTTACGACGATAACTATGGCCACACCTTC	CASSYDDNYGHTF
NA	TRBD2	TRBV24-1	TRBJ2-2	TGTGCCACCAGTAGAGCGGGGGGGGCTGCCGGGGAGCTGTTTTTT	CATSRAGGAAGELFF
NA	TRBD1	TRBV29-1	TRBJ2-7	TGCAGCATAACAGGGGACTACGAGCAGTACTTC	CSITGDYEQYF
NA	TRBD1	TRBV6-2/TRBV6-3	TRBJ2-1	TGTGCCAGCAGACCAGGGACAGGGATACGCTCCTACAATGAGCAGTTCTTC	CASRPGTGIRSYNEQFF
NA	NA	TRBV20-1	TRBJ1-6	TGCAGTGCTAGAGACCAAACGAGACAAGAGTTTAATTCACCCCTCCACTTT	CSARDQTRQEFNSPLHF
NA	TRBD2	TRBV5-1	TRBJ2-1	TGCGCCAGCAGCTCCAGGACTAGCGGGGGGGCTAGGAACAATGAGCAGTTCTTC	CASSSRTSGGARNNEQFF
NA	NA	TRBV28	TRBJ1-4	TGTGCCAGCAGTCGTCGGGACGGTGAACCCAGCCGATTAGCAACTAATGAAAAACTGTTTTTT	CASSRRDGEPSRLATNEKLFF
NA	TRBD2	TRBV11-3	TRBJ2-3	TGTGCCAGCAGCTCTGGCGGGGGGCAAACAGATACGCAGTATTTT	CASSSGGGQTDTQYF
NA	TRBD1	TRBV20-1	TRBJ1-1	TGCAGTGCTAGAGAGCCGGGACAGCAGAACACTGAAGCTTTCTTT	CSAREPGQQNTEAFF
NA	TRBD1	TRBV7-2	TRBJ2-2	TGTGCCAGCAGCCTGGGACAGCTAAACACCGGGGAGCTGTTTTTT	CASSLGQLNTGELFF
few	TRBD2	TRBV20-1	TRBJ2-5	TGCAGTGCCTTAGCGGGGAATCAAGAGACCCAGTACTTC	CSALAGNQETQYF
few	NA	TRBV7-2	TRBJ1-1	TGTGCCAGCAGCCCCCAAGGGATAGGGGGGCGGAACACTGAAGCTTTCTTT	CASSPQGIGGRNTEAFF
few	NA	TRBV19	TRBJ1-1	TGTGCCAGTAGTATGGGCGGCATGCCCATGAACACTGAAGCTTTCTTT	CASSMGGMPMNTEAFF
few	NA	TRBV7-2	TRBJ2-2	TGTGCCAGCAGCTTCGGCGCCTATGGGGAGCTGTTTTTT	CASSFGAYGELFF
NA	NA	TRBV12-3/TRBV12-4	TRBJ1-2	TGTGCCAGCAGCGGGACAACCAGAGATGGCTACACCTTC	CASSGTTRDGYTF
NA	TRBD1	TRBV6-1	TRBJ1-1	TGTGCCAGTCTGTCGAGAGGGACAGCGAACACTGAAGCTTTCTTT	CASLSRGTANTEAFF
NA	TRBD2	TRBV7-7	TRBJ2-5	TGTGCTAGCAGCGAGGGACTAGCGGGGTTGGAGACCCAGTACTTC	CASSEGLAGLETQYF
few	NA	TRBV11-3	TRBJ2-3	TGTGCCAGCAGCTCCGTGGGGGGCACAGATACGCAGTATTTT	CASSSVGGTDTQYF
NA	NA	TRBV6-2/TRBV6-3	TRBJ1-1	TGTGCCAGCACCCCCGGCAGGACTGAAGCTTTCTTT	CASTPGRTEAFF